The 29 T cell receptor beta chains given below trace back to one sample, sequenced in a study of OX40 agonist ivuxolimab in advanced cancers. Here immunoSEQ multiplex PCR was the method, and the copy in TCRdb shows in-frame clones only, minus some. Among approximately 64,000 clones listed, about 85% were seen once. Sequenced here: CD4+ or CD8+ T cells sorted from blood, sampled in a trial of the OX40 agonist ivuxolimab. Receptors were obtained from an adult with an advanced solid tumor such as melanoma, head and neck, liver or kidney cancer.

This clone showed up just once. This chain connects TRBV7-6 to TRBJ2-1; D is uncertain. The CDR3 runs to 13 residues. Germline CDR1 SGHVS, CDR2 FNYEAQ. V lost 5 bases to trimming and J lost 4 bases, with 9 bases between them. Here the CDR3 DNA reads TGTGCCAGCAGCCCTACTGGTTACAATGAGCAGTTCTTC. Residues: CASSPTGYNEQFF.

The V gene is TRBV7-3, the J gene TRBJ2-7; TRBD1 might be the D (5 bases). With 0 bases removed from V and 6 bases from J, the gap between germline ends came to 9 bases. Germline-derived CDR1 and CDR2 are SGHTA and FQGTGA. The CDR3 covers 13 residues. The CDR3 loop reads CASSLTQGGEQYF. CDR3 bases: TGTGCCAGCAGCTTAACGCAGGGTGGCGAGCAGTACTTC. Together with reference TRBV7-3 and TRBJ2-7, the CDR3 gives the full variable domain: GAGVSQTPSNKVTEKGKYVELRCDPISGHTALYWYRQSLGQGPEFLIYFQGTGAADDSGLPNDRFFAVRPEGSVSTLKIQRTERGDSAVYLCASSLTQGGEQYFGPGTRLTVT.

By sample fraction, this clone is medium-sized. The chain recombines TRBV29-1 with TRBJ1-1; 7 bases agree with TRBD1. Looked up from germline, CDR1 is SQVTM and CDR2 is ANQGSEA. The V and J ends lost 7 bases and 1 base, in that order; junction bases with no gene match: 12. There are 15 residues in the CDR3. Written as DNA, the CDR3 is TGCAGCGCTGCGAACGTACAGGGGTGGAACACTGAAGCTTTCTTT. It yields the protein CSAANVQGWNTEAFF.

The CDR3: CASSLDGAGETQYF. For the CDR3, the DNA is TGTGCCAGCAGCTTGGATGGGGCTGGGGAGACCCAGTACTTC. V is TRBV5-5 and J is TRBJ2-5, with D possibly being TRBD1 (5 bases). The germline V gene has CDR1 SGHKS and CDR2 YYEKEE (reference sequence). The CDR3 totals 14 residues. V was cut by 0 bases and J by 5 bases, with 11 bases left in between.

A word on this clone: One end of the junction does not line up with germline, which may come from a read error. This chain links TRBV10-3 with TRBJ2-7; TRBD2 matches 10 bases. The CDR3 has 17 amino acids. Germline loops: CDR1 ENHRY, CDR2 SYGVKD. The CDR3 loop reads CASSRLESSGRSHEQYF. Written as DNA, the CDR3 is TGTGCCAGCAGTCGTCTCGAGTCTAGCGGGAGATCCCACGAGCAGTACTTC.

Remarks on this clone: The same CDR3 is also encoded by other DNA sequences in this sample. The V and J genes are TRBV29-1 and TRBJ2-7, with D possibly TRBD1 on 5 matching bases. V was cut by 4 bases and J by 1 base, with 5 bases left in between. Germline assignment: CDR1 SQVTM and CDR2 ANQGSEA. The length of the CDR3 is 11 residues. CDR3 loop: CSVGQSYEQYF. The CDR3 nucleotides are TGCAGCGTTGGACAGTCCTACGAGCAGTACTTC.

The gene calls are TRBV27 and TRBJ2-2, with 10 bases fitting TRBD2. The ends lost 0 bases at V and 6 bases at J; junction bases unmatched: 13. The CDR3 has 19 residues. Germline CDR1 and CDR2: MNHEY and SMNVEV (reference sequence). As DNA, the CDR3 is TGTGCCAGCAGTTTATCTAGCGGGAGGCGGCCACCGCGGGCCGGGGAGCTGTTTTTT. This codes for CASSLSSGRRPPRAGELFF.

This chain joins TRBV28 and TRBJ2-7; D uncertain. V lost 4 bases and J 3 bases, leaving 16 bases between the germline ends. Germline V lookup: CDR1 MDHEN, CDR2 SYDVKM. The CDR3 spans 15 residues. CDR3 nucleotide sequence: TGTGCCAGCAGTTCGGGCGCAGCCGTGATCTACGAGCAGTACTTC. Amino acids: CASSSGAAVIYEQYF. The variable domain in full, completed from reference TRBV28 and TRBJ2-7, reads DVKVTQSSRYLVKRTGEKVFLECVQDMDHENMFWYRQDPGLGLRLIYFSYDVKMKEKGDIPEGYSVSREKKERFSLILESASTNQTSMYLCASSSGAAVIYEQYFGPGTRLTVT.

The V gene is TRBV19, the J gene TRBJ2-5; possibly TRBD2 for D (5 bases). CDR3 length: 14 amino acids. V lost 1 base and J lost 2, with 8 bases in between. CDR1 LNHDA and CDR2 SQIVND come from the germline V gene (reference sequence). This chain's CDR3 is CASSIAGSQETQYF. As DNA, the CDR3 is TGTGCCAGTAGTATAGCGGGGAGTCAAGAGACCCAGTACTTC.

This chain connects TRBV6-6 to TRBJ1-2; the match to TRBD1 covers 9 bases. CDR3 length: 15 residues. The V gene end was trimmed by 5 bases and the J gene end by 5 bases; junction bases not matched to a gene: 9. The germline CDR1 and CDR2 sequences are MNHNY and SVGAGI (reference sequence). CDR3 in DNA: TGTGCCAGCAGTCCAACCGACAGGGGGTGGTATGGCTACACCTTC. Translation gives CASSPTDRGWYGYTF.

The chain carries TRBV6-5 and TRBJ1-2, with D possibly TRBD1 on 5 matching bases. The CDR3 sequence is 15 residues long. Looked up from germline, CDR1 is MNHEY and CDR2 is SVGAGI. V was clipped by 6 bases and J by 4 bases, with 18 bases between them. The CDR3, as DNA: TGTGCCAGCAGCCGAACCCCGACAGAAATCTATGGCTACACCTTC. It yields the protein CASSRTPTEIYGYTF.

The CDR3 reads CASSVPGQGTGYTF. DNA of the CDR3: TGTGCCAGCAGCGTGCCGGGACAGGGTACTGGCTACACCTTC. This sequence joins TRBV27 and TRBJ1-2, with 9 nucleotides matching TRBD1. V was clipped by 6 bases and J by 7 bases; unmatched bases: 9. The CDR3 has 14 amino acids. The germline gives CDR1 MNHEY, CDR2 SMNVEV (reference sequence).

J is TRBJ1-4 and V is TRBV29-1; a possible D gene is TRBD1 (6 bases). The V end was cut by 8 bases, the J end by 0 bases, with 16 bases between. The CDR3 consists of 15 residues. Germline V gives CDR1 SQVTM, CDR2 ANQGSEA. The CDR3 region has the DNA TGCAGCCCTCAGGGGCGGGCTACAACTAATGAAAAACTGTTTTTT. The encoded protein is CSPQGRATTNEKLFF. Complete variable domain (other parts from reference TRBV29-1 and TRBJ1-4): SAVISQKPSRDICQRGTSLTIQCQVDSQVTMMFWYRQQPGQSLTLIATANQGSEATYESGFVIDKFPISRPNLTFSTLTVSNMSPEDSSIYLCSPQGRATTNEKLFFGSGTQLSVL.

V gene TRBV5-4 combines with J gene TRBJ2-3; 9 nucleotides align to TRBD1. The CDR3 runs 16 residues. V was pared by 4 bases and J by 0 bases, with 6 bases of the junction left unmatched. Per germline, CDR1 SGHNT and CDR2 YYREEE (reference sequence). CDR3 in amino acids: CASSTGTGPSTDTQYF. CDR3 coding DNA: TGTGCCAGCAGCACCGGGACAGGGCCTAGCACAGATACGCAGTATTTT.

The chain combines TRBV21-1 with TRBJ1-3. TRBV21-1 is an annotated pseudogene. This CDR3 comprises 12 residues. This chain's CDR3 is CASRGIGNTIYF. The CDR3 nucleotides are TGTGCCAGCAGAGGGATCGGAAACACCATATATTTT.

The rearrangement joins TRBV6-6 to TRBJ2-7; no definite D call. The CDR3 is made up of 13 amino acids. Trimming took 0 bases from V and 2 from J, leaving 5 bases between them. Germline-derived CDR1 and CDR2 are MNHNY and SVGAGI (reference sequence). This CDR3 is CASSYSGTYEQYF. CDR3 sequence (DNA): TGTGCCAGCAGTTACTCAGGGACCTACGAGCAGTACTTC.

V is TRBV30 and J is TRBJ1-3; TRBD1 aligns across 7 bases. Germline loops: CDR1 GTSNPN, CDR2 SVGIG (reference sequence). J lost 7 bases, V lost 8 bases, and 5 bases had no gene match. The CDR3 totals 11 residues. CDR3 sequence reads: CAHDRDNTIYF. CDR3 nucleotides: TGTGCCCACGACAGGGACAACACCATATATTTT.

The genes are TRBV5-1 and TRBJ2-3, with D hard to call. V lost 4 bases, J lost 8 bases, and 17 bases lay in between. The germline CDR1 and CDR2 sequences are SGHRS and YFSETQ. The CDR3 is 14 amino acids. CDR3 nucleotide sequence: TGCGCCAGCAGCCAAGACACGACTCCGGGTACGCAGTATTTT. Encoded protein: CASSQDTTPGTQYF.

This clone appeared once. CDR3 protein: CAYDRGRDQETQYF. CDR3 coding DNA: TGTGCCTATGACCGAGGAAGGGACCAAGAGACCCAGTACTTC. V is TRBV30 and J is TRBJ2-5; D unclear. The V gene lost 7 bases and the J gene lost 0 bases, with 15 bases spanning the gap. CDR3 length: 14 amino acids. CDR1 and CDR2 (germline): GTSNPN, SVGIG (reference sequence).

The chain employs TRBV7-2 and TRBJ2-2; 10 bases are shared with TRBD2. CDR3 length: 16 amino acids. Trimming took 1 base from V and 4 from J; bases not matched to a gene: 3. CDR1 is SGHTA, CDR2 FQGNSA, per germline. The CDR3 DNA reads TGTGCCAGCAGCTTAGTACTAGCGGGAAGCACCGGGGAGCTGTTTTTT. Translating gives CASSLVLAGSTGELFF.

V and J are TRBV27 and TRBJ1-2; 9 nucleotides agree with TRBD1. The CDR3 totals 14 residues. The V segment lost 6 bases and the J segment 5 bases; nucleotides outside the gene matches: 7. Germline CDR1 reads MNHEY; CDR2 reads SMNVEV (reference sequence). CDR3 residues: CASRGTGRVYGYTF. The DNA for the CDR3 is TGTGCCAGCAGAGGGACAGGGCGGGTTTATGGCTACACCTTC.

This clone was detected only a few times. This chain uses TRBV9 with TRBJ2-3; 7 bases are shared with TRBD1. Germline V CDR1 and CDR2: SGDLS, YYNGEE. The CDR3 is 15 residues long. V lost 4 bases to trimming and J lost 2 bases; unmatched junction nucleotides: 7. CDR3 in DNA: TGTGCCAGCAGCTCCAGGGACAGACCCACAGATACGCAGTATTTT. It translates to CASSSRDRPTDTQYF.

The CDR3 is CASSLDGWTDYQPQHF. CDR3 nucleotide sequence: TGTGCCAGCAGCTTAGATGGTTGGACTGACTATCAGCCCCAGCATTTT. This sequence joins TRBV11-2 and TRBJ1-5, with D hard to call. The V gene lost 0 bases and the J gene lost 5 bases, with 14 bases spanning the gap. CDR1 is SGHAT, CDR2 FQNNGV, per germline. This CDR3 region has 16 residues.

This clone was counted a few times. This rearrangement joins TRBV5-1 to TRBJ1-5; 8 bases are a match to TRBD1. CDR1 and CDR2 from the germline V gene are SGHRS and YFSETQ. Germline trimming cut 5 bases from V and 7 bases from J; bases unmatched to any gene: 8. The CDR3 has 14 amino acids. CDR3 DNA: TGCGCCAGCAGTCCGACAGGGGACGGGCAGCCCCAGCATTTT. This encodes CASSPTGDGQPQHF. Supplemented by reference TRBV5-1 and TRBJ1-5, the full variable domain reads KAGVTQTPRYLIKTRGQQVTLSCSPISGHRSVSWYQQTPGQGLQFLFEYFSETQRNKGNFPGRFSGRQFSNSRSEMNVSTLELGDSALYLCASSPTGDGQPQHFGDGTRLSIL.

The rearrangement links TRBV18 to TRBJ2-5; D call uncertain. Between the trimmed V and J ends, which lost 5 bases and 1 base, there was a span of 8 bases. The CDR3 length is 13 residues. Germline CDR1 KGHSH, CDR2 LQKENI. CDR3 sequence reads: CASSSTLQETQYF. CDR3 sequence (DNA): TGTGCCAGCTCATCTACCCTCCAAGAGACCCAGTACTTC. Full variable domain (remainder filled in from reference TRBV18 and TRBJ2-5): NAGVMQNPRHLVRRRGQEARLRCSPMKGHSHVYWYRQLPEEGLKFMVYLQKENIIDESGMPKERFSAEFPKEGPSILRIQQVVRGDSAAYFCASSSTLQETQYFGPGTRLLVL.

The CDR3 sequence: CASSRLGTGELFF. The CDR3 nucleotides read TGCGCCAGCAGCCGCCTTGGCACCGGGGAGCTGTTTTTT. The chain uses TRBV5-1 and TRBJ2-2, with D unclear. There are 13 residues in the CDR3. Trimming cost V 4 bases and J 4 bases, with 8 bases left between them. Germline CDR1 and CDR2: SGHRS and YFSETQ.

This chain uses TRBV2 with TRBJ2-7; D gene ambiguous. V lost 5 bases, J lost 7 bases, and 12 bases lay in between. This CDR3 is 12 amino acids long. Germline V gene lookup returns CDR1 SNHLY and CDR2 FYNNEI. This chain's CDR3 is CASSSDFGEQYF. For the CDR3, the DNA is TGTGCCAGCAGTAGCGACTTTGGTGAGCAGTACTTC.

This clone counts as medium-sized. Different DNA sequences within this sample yield the same CDR3. This rearrangement joins TRBV7-8 to TRBJ1-5, with 10 bases matching TRBD1. This CDR3 contains 17 residues. Per the germline V gene, CDR1 is SGHVS and CDR2 is FQNEAQ. J was trimmed by 5 bases and V by 0 bases; bases with no gene match: 7. This CDR3 reads CASSLATPGQGYQPQHF. The CDR3 region has the DNA TGTGCCAGCAGCTTAGCGACCCCGGGACAGGGGTATCAGCCCCAGCATTTT.

The J gene is TRBJ2-7, the V gene TRBV5-8; D uncertain. Trimming removed 0 bases from V and 4 bases from J, with 11 bases in between. The CDR3 runs to 14 residues. Germline CDR1 is SGHTS and CDR2 is YDEGEE. The CDR3 is CASSLDSIIYEQYF. The CDR3 DNA follows: TGTGCCAGCAGCTTGGACAGTATTATATACGAGCAGTACTTC.